This entry is about one T cell receptor (beta chain). Its antigen is still unknown. Assay used: immunoSEQ multiplex PCR; TCRdb lists only in-frame clones, some missing. The sample lists 150,000 to 200,000 clones, around 94% seen once, with about 0.64% in the top ten. These data are taken from a study of T cell responses to AZD1222 COVID-19 vaccine. Study findings and constraints: Repertoire sampling occurred only after the peak T cell response.

CDR3 length: 15 amino acids. Germline V lookup: CDR1 SGHNT, CDR2 YYREEE (reference sequence). Trimming took 1 base from V and 2 from J, leaving 12 bases between them. The receptor was isolated from an adult in good health. The chain uses TRBV5-4 and TRBJ2-5, with D perhaps TRBD1 (6 bases). This specimen was peripheral blood, taken on day 0 of AZD1222 vaccination. DNA of the CDR3: TGTGCCAGCAGCTTGTGGGGGCCTGCTCAAGAGACCCAGTACTTC. As protein: CASSLWGPAQETQYF.